Following are 5 T cell receptor beta chains from one sample sequenced in a study of monozygotic twins with cystic fibrosis. Some clones are missing from TCRdb's copy, which holds only in-frame ones; the method was immunoSEQ multiplex PCR. This table holds fewer than 20,000 clones, almost 97% found once. Sample: blood. Every receptor here comes from a girl aged 2-10 years with cystic fibrosis.

The rearrangement joins TRBV11-3 to TRBJ2-5, with TRBD1 identical over 7 bases. Germline CDR1 reads SGHNT; CDR2 reads YENEEA. The length of the CDR3 is 14 residues. The ends lost 5 bases at V and 5 bases at J; junction bases unmatched: 8. The CDR3 protein is CASSPGQDRETQYF. CDR3 bases: TGTGCCAGCAGCCCAGGACAGGACAGGGAGACCCAGTACTTC. Full variable domain (remainder filled in from reference TRBV11-3 and TRBJ2-5): EAGVVQSPRYKIIEKKQPVAFWCNPISGHNTLYWYLQNLGQGPELLIRYENEEAVDDSQLPKDRFSAERLKGVDSTLKIQPAELGDSAVYLCASSPGQDRETQYFGPGTRLLVL.

The chain uses TRBV29-1 and TRBJ1-1; tentative D call: TRBD1 (5 bases). With 7 bases removed from V and 1 base from J, the gap between germline ends came to 13 bases. The CDR3 loop spans 13 amino acids. CDR1 is SQVTM, CDR2 ANQGSEA, per germline. The CDR3 reads CSANGQGNTEAFF. The CDR3 DNA sequence: TGCAGCGCTAACGGGCAGGGGAACACTGAAGCTTTCTTT.

The rearrangement uses TRBV29-1 and TRBJ1-1; D not certain. Trimming stripped 0 bases from V and 1 base from J, with 12 bases between. Germline V gene lookup returns CDR1 SQVTM and CDR2 ANQGSEA. This CDR3 spans 15 amino acids. The CDR3 region has the DNA TGCAGCGTTGAAGATCCGTCCGGAGCGAACACTGAAGCTTTCTTT. Encoded protein: CSVEDPSGANTEAFF.

This chain connects TRBV18 to TRBJ2-7, with D possibly matching TRBD2 (5 bases). V lost 4 bases and J 10 bases, leaving 14 bases between the germline ends. Germline values: CDR1 KGHSH, CDR2 LQKENI. The CDR3 runs 12 residues. CDR3: CASSQREFEQYF. In DNA form, the CDR3 reads TGTGCCAGCTCACAGAGGGAATTCGAACAGTACTTC. The full variable domain, with the rest looked up from reference TRBV18 and TRBJ2-7, is NAGVMQNPRHLVRRRGQEARLRCSPMKGHSHVYWYRQLPEEGLKFMVYLQKENIIDESGMPKERFSAEFPKEGPSILRIQQVVRGDSAAYFCASSQREFEQYFGPGTRLTVT.

V gene TRBV14 combines with J gene TRBJ1-5; the D gene is possibly TRBD1 (5 bases). Per the germline V gene, CDR1 is SGHDN and CDR2 is FVKESK. Deletions cut 4 bases from V and 7 bases from J, with 11 bases between. The CDR3 consists of 13 residues. CDR3 loop: CASSPTGGQPQHF. In DNA, the CDR3 is TGTGCCAGCAGCCCCACCGGGGGGCAGCCCCAGCATTTT.